The 7 T cell receptor beta chains below all came from one sample that was sequenced in a study of T-cell reconstitution after alpha-beta-depleted transplantation in children. The library targeted TCRbeta and was prepared with unique molecular identifiers. TCRdb analysed the PCR reads with MiXCR anew, one entry per CDR3 protein. This table has about 200,000 distinct CDR3 sequences, roughly 15% appearing once. The sample was PBMCs, mostly from graft donor cells, taken 360 days after TCRalphabeta/CD19-depleted stem cell transplant. The receptor set was obtained from a male patient aged 2 to 9 who had a stem cell transplant for acute lymphoblastic leukemia, so the T cells may come from the graft donor.

The chain carries TRBV7-9 and TRBJ2-2; D is ambiguous. Germline CDR1 is SEHNR and CDR2 is FQNEAQ (reference sequence). This CDR3 is 15 amino acids long. Trimming left V 4 bases short and J 4 bases short, with 13 bases between. The CDR3 loop reads CASSSPPLGTGELFF. The CDR3, as DNA: TGTGCCAGCAGCTCACCCCCTCTTGGCACCGGGGAGCTGTTTTTT.

The CDR3 spells CASSQDRGSGHGYTF. CDR3 nucleotide sequence: TGTGCCAGCAGCCAAGATCGCGGAAGCGGGCATGGCTACACCTTC. V gene TRBV4-2 combines with J gene TRBJ1-2; D unresolved. The germline V gene has CDR1 LGHNA and CDR2 YNFKEQ. Between the trimmed V and J ends, which lost 0 bases and 6 bases, there was a span of 14 bases. The CDR3 spans 15 residues.

The chain links TRBV5-1 to TRBJ2-1; perhaps D is TRBD1 or TRBD2 (5 bases each). Germline CDR1 reads SGHRS; CDR2 reads YFSETQ. The ends were cut back, 0 bases at V and 0 bases at J, with 10 bases in the middle. There are 16 residues in the CDR3. The CDR3, as DNA: TGCGCCAGCAGCTTGGAAAAGGGGAGCTCCTACAATGAGCAGTTCTTC. It specifies CASSLEKGSSYNEQFF.

The V call is TRBV10-3, the J call TRBJ2-1; 7 bases agree with TRBD2. CDR3 length: 13 residues. V dropped 6 bases and J dropped 6; count of bases not matched to a gene: 5. Germline V CDR1 and CDR2: ENHRY, SYGVKD. The CDR3 is CAIRRETINEQFF. CDR3 nucleotide sequence: TGTGCCATCAGGCGGGAGACAATCAATGAGCAGTTCTTC.

This clonotype was found a few times. The chain recombines TRBV15 with TRBJ1-6, with D perhaps matching TRBD1 (5 bases). Looked up from germline, CDR1 is LNHNV and CDR2 is YYDKDF (reference sequence). The CDR3 loop spans 14 amino acids. Trimming stripped 9 bases from V and 4 bases from J, with 13 bases between. The CDR3 DNA sequence: TGTGCCACGGCGACCGGGGGGTATAATTCACCCCTCCACTTT. Its protein is CATATGGYNSPLHF.

The rearrangement joins TRBV12-3 or TRBV12-4 to TRBJ2-7; 12 positions match TRBD2. The trim removed 8 bases at V and 5 bases at J, leaving 1 base unmatched. This CDR3 has 12 amino acids. The CDR3 here is CASRTSGDEQYF. The CDR3 DNA reads TGTGCCAGCCGGACTAGCGGGGACGAGCAGTACTTC.

This clonotype was observed many times. The V call is TRBV29-1, the J call TRBJ1-1; D is undetermined. V lost 3 bases, J lost 2 bases, and 13 bases lay in between. The CDR3 consists of 14 residues. Germline-derived CDR1 and CDR2 are SQVTM and ANQGSEA. DNA for the CDR3: TGCAGCGTTGATGTAGGGCGCTACAACACTGAAGCTTTCTTT. Protein product: CSVDVGRYNTEAFF.